This TCR beta chain comes out of a study of blood T cell repertoires in COVID-19. This table comes from immunoSEQ multiplex PCR, and its TCRdb copy is limited to in-frame clones, with some not included. The sample includes some 64,000 clones, about two thirds of them seen just once. This sequence was found in a woman in her sixties or seventies with COVID-19, enrolled during active disease. Sequencing was performed on peripheral blood.

In DNA, the CDR3 is TGTGCCAGCAGTGGGGGGGGTGAGCAGTTCTTC. Translating gives CASSGGGEQFF. The gene calls are TRBV6-4 and TRBJ2-1; 7 nucleotides match TRBD2. V was pared by 4 bases and J by 9 bases, with 0 bases of the junction left unmatched. CDR3 size: 11 residues. The germline V gene encodes CDR1 MRHNA and CDR2 SNTAGT.